The clone carrying this T cell receptor beta chain turned up a few times. The data derive from a study of blood T cell repertoires in COVID-19. The trim removed 4 bases at V and 2 bases at J, leaving 5 bases unmatched. CDR3 length equals 15 residues. Per germline, CDR1 LNHDA and CDR2 SQIVND (reference sequence). Sequencing used immunoSEQ multiplex PCR; TCRdb keeps in-frame clones, though not all of them. The sample includes some 200,000 clones, roughly nine tenths seen only once; the top ten take about 0.72%. Specimen: peripheral blood. This chain connects TRBV19 to TRBJ1-5; 7 nucleotides align to TRBD1. The sequence was obtained from a woman in her 70s with acute or convalescent COVID-19. CDR3 region: CASSKTGSGNQPQHF. Here the CDR3 DNA reads TGTGCCAGTAGTAAGACAGGGTCGGGCAATCAGCCCCAGCATTTT.